The 16 T cell receptor beta chains below all came from one sample that was sequenced in a study of cytomegalovirus exposure and HLA in healthy donors. Generated by immunoSEQ multiplex PCR, the TCRdb table keeps only in-frame clones and is missing some. The repertoire holds some 250,000 clones, with around 89% as singletons. Sequencing was performed on PBMCs. Every receptor here comes from a woman under 30 in good health and CMV-seronegative.

The V and J genes are TRBV7-8 and TRBJ2-2; 8 bases line up with TRBD1. CDR3 length equals 16 residues. J lost 5 bases, V lost 5 bases, and 10 bases had no gene match. Germline V gene lookup returns CDR1 SGHVS and CDR2 FQNEAQ. This CDR3 reads CASSVRTGHVTGELFF. In DNA form, the CDR3 reads TGTGCCAGCAGCGTTAGGACAGGGCATGTGACCGGGGAGCTGTTTTTT.

V usage is TRBV10-3 and J usage is TRBJ2-1; D may be TRBD1 (6 bases). Trimming removed 0 bases at V and 4 bases at J, with 10 bases between. Germline assignment: CDR1 ENHRY and CDR2 SYGVKD. This CDR3 is 15 amino acids long. CDR3 bases: TGTGCCATCAGTGAGTCCTTTGGACAGTACAATGAGCAGTTCTTC. Amino acid sequence: CAISESFGQYNEQFF.

The V and J genes are TRBV7-2 and TRBJ2-7; 15 nucleotides align to TRBD2. Germline V lookup: CDR1 SGHTA, CDR2 FQGNSA. V was pared by 4 bases and J by 3 bases, with 1 base of the junction left unmatched. The CDR3 extends over 15 amino acids. CDR3 amino acids: CASSSGLAGGYEQYF. In nucleotides, the CDR3 is TGTGCCAGCAGCTCGGGACTAGCGGGGGGCTACGAGCAGTACTTC.

This chain connects TRBV5-6 to TRBJ1-2; 9 bases are shared with TRBD1. V shed 4 bases and J 4 bases; nucleotides not matched to a gene: 5. The germline CDR1 and CDR2 sequences are SGHDT and YYEEEE. This CDR3 contains 14 residues. The CDR3 DNA reads TGTGCCAGCAGCGCGGGACAGGGAGGCTATGGCTACACCTTC. Amino acids: CASSAGQGGYGYTF.

CDR3 region: CASRMNPAAGELFF. CDR3 nucleotides: TGTGCCAGCAGGATGAACCCGGCGGCCGGGGAGCTGTTTTTT. The chain employs TRBV7-2 and TRBJ2-2; D unresolved. Between the trimmed V and J ends, which lost 6 bases and 6 bases, there was a span of 14 bases. CDR1 and CDR2 from the germline V gene are SGHTA and FQGNSA. The CDR3 is 14 amino acids.

The V gene is TRBV2, the J gene TRBJ1-5; weak D call: TRBD1 (6 bases). V dropped 3 bases and J dropped 4 bases, with 13 bases sitting between them. Germline values: CDR1 SNHLY, CDR2 FYNNEI. The CDR3 totals 15 residues. This CDR3 reads CASSDPVGGNQPQHF. The CDR3 coding sequence is TGTGCCAGCAGTGACCCCGTAGGGGGTAATCAGCCCCAGCATTTT.

The DNA of the CDR3 is TGTGCCAGCAGTGCACGGACAGGGTGGTTCACTGAAGCTTTCTTT. Translating it yields CASSARTGWFTEAFF. The chain carries TRBV6-5 and TRBJ1-1; 8 bases match TRBD1. V trimming: 5 bases; J trimming: 4 bases; junction bases outside the gene matches: 9. The germline gives CDR1 MNHEY, CDR2 SVGAGI. There are 15 residues in the CDR3.

The rearrangement links TRBV5-5 to TRBJ2-1; TRBD1 matches 10 bases. The CDR3 has 17 amino acids. V was clipped by 3 bases and J by 2 bases; unmatched bases: 8. Germline values: CDR1 SGHKS, CDR2 YYEKEE (reference sequence). The CDR3: CASSWGTGVIAYNEQFF. CDR3 DNA sequence: TGTGCCAGCAGCTGGGGGACAGGGGTTATCGCCTACAATGAGCAGTTCTTC. The full variable domain, rest sourced from reference TRBV5-5 and TRBJ2-1, is DAGVTQSPTHLIKTRGQQVTLRCSPISGHKSVSWYQQVLGQGPQFIFQYYEKEERGRGNFPDRFSARQFPNYSSELNVNALLLGDSALYLCASSWGTGVIAYNEQFFGPGTRLTVL.

The chain employs TRBV6-6 and TRBJ2-7, with D maybe TRBD2 (5 bases). Looked up from germline, CDR1 is MNHNY and CDR2 is SVGAGI (reference sequence). The germline V and J ends were trimmed by 6 bases and 1 base, with 16 bases remaining between them. This CDR3 is built from 15 residues. CDR3 DNA sequence: TGTGCCAGCAGGCCTGGACTGCAGGCTTCCTACGAGCAGTACTTC. Protein sequence: CASRPGLQASYEQYF.

This chain connects TRBV4-3 to TRBJ1-6; maybe TRBD1 (6 bases). Germline assignment: CDR1 LGHNA and CDR2 YSLEER. The CDR3 runs to 16 residues. V was cut by 5 bases and J by 6 bases, with 17 bases left in between. In nucleotides, the CDR3 is TGCGCCAGCAGCTTCAGGGGCGACCCCTTTAATTCACCCCTCCACTTT. It specifies CASSFRGDPFNSPLHF.

The chain uses TRBV4-1 and TRBJ1-2; 8 bases align to TRBD1. Losses at the gene ends were 4 bases for V and 4 bases for J; bases not matched to a gene: 2. CDR3 length: 13 amino acids. Germline assignment: CDR1 MGHRA and CDR2 YSYEKL. The CDR3 is CASSLGTGYGYTF. CDR3 DNA: TGCGCCAGCAGCCTTGGGACAGGCTATGGCTACACCTTC.

The rearrangement joins TRBV5-1 to TRBJ2-7; TRBD1 might be the D (6 bases). The germline V and J ends were trimmed by 5 bases and 7 bases, with 10 bases remaining between them. The CDR3 spans 11 residues. CDR1 and CDR2 (germline): SGHRS, YFSETQ. The CDR3 region is CASRSGTEQYF. The DNA for the CDR3 is TGCGCCAGCAGATCTGGGACAGAGCAGTACTTC.

V and J are TRBV5-1 and TRBJ1-1; possibly TRBD1 for D (5 bases). This CDR3 has 15 residues. Deletions cut 1 base from V and 1 base from J, with 11 bases between. Germline V gene lookup returns CDR1 SGHRS and CDR2 YFSETQ. The CDR3 is CASSLTRVGNTEAFF. CDR3 nucleotides: TGCGCCAGCAGCTTGACCAGGGTAGGGAACACTGAAGCTTTCTTT.

V usage is TRBV18 and J usage is TRBJ2-7, with 7 bases matching TRBD1. Germline CDR1 is KGHSH and CDR2 is LQKENI. CDR3 length: 14 residues. J was trimmed by 1 base and V by 5 bases; bases with no gene match: 5. The CDR3 loop is CASSAGTVSYEQYF. Here the CDR3 DNA reads TGTGCCAGCTCAGCCGGGACAGTTTCCTACGAGCAGTACTTC.

This clone was seen a single time. This rearrangement joins TRBV5-1 to TRBJ2-6, with 7 bases matching TRBD1. The V gene's germline CDR1 is SGHRS and CDR2 YFSETQ. The CDR3 is made up of 16 amino acids. V trimming: 0 bases; J trimming: 0 bases; junction bases outside the gene matches: 0. The DNA of the CDR3 is TGCGCCAGCAGCTTGGGACAGGGCTCTGGGGCCAACGTCCTGACTTTC. Translation gives CASSLGQGSGANVLTF.

This rearrangement joins TRBV11-2 to TRBJ2-7; TRBD1 agrees at 10 bases. V was clipped by 5 bases and J by 3 bases; unmatched bases: 4. CDR3 size: 14 residues. Germline lookup yields CDR1 SGHAT and CDR2 FQNNGV. This CDR3 reads CASSTGTGDYEQYV. The CDR3 bases are TGTGCCAGCAGCACCGGGACAGGGGACTACGAGCAGTACGTC.